The T cell receptor (beta chain) described here comes from a study of T cell responses to AZD1222 COVID-19 vaccine. Pooled together were second doses at about 4 or about 12 weeks. Study results and limitations: Regions 160-218 and 743-854 held dominance among vaccine-associated CD4 TCRs, which spanned spike. Females outnumbered males among donors, who were mostly white British; clonal diversity was possibly underestimated.

The table came from immunoSEQ multiplex PCR; TCRdb's copy has only in-frame clones and leaves some out. The sample consists of over 150,000 clones, 85% to 95% of them appearing once. This clone was recorded once. The target antigen is unknown. The receptor's source is an adult who received the AZD1222 COVID-19 vaccine. Sequencing was performed on peripheral blood, taken 28 days after the second AZD1222 dose.

This CDR3 is CASSLGWSNQPQHF. CDR3 sequence (DNA): TGTGCCAGCAGCTTAGGGTGGAGCAATCAGCCCCAGCATTTT. The gene calls are TRBV7-8 and TRBJ1-5, with no clear D. Per germline, CDR1 SGHVS and CDR2 FQNEAQ. V shed 1 base and J shed 1 base, with 5 bases lying between them. The length of the CDR3 is 14 residues.